This is a list of T cell receptor beta chains from one sample in a study of blood T cell repertoires in COVID-19. This table comes from immunoSEQ multiplex PCR, and its TCRdb copy is limited to in-frame clones, with some not included. The sample has 250,000 or so clones; approximately 83% are singletons. The sequenced sample was PBMCs or T cells enriched from blood (not recorded which). Every receptor here comes from a woman between 50 and 59 years old who had recovered from COVID-19. Both conserved end residues are part of each CDR3. D genes are given only for firm matches. Not all rows give a size; the values are once, few, many and, for expanded clones, a class.

abundance	d_gene	v_gene	j_gene	CDR3nt	CDR3aa
.	.	TRBV24-1	TRBJ2-3	TGTGCCACCGGGAGTAGCACAGATACGCAGTATTTT	CATGSSTDTQYF
.	.	TRBV7-9	TRBJ1-2	TGTGCCAGCAGCTTAGCGAGGGGGTCCAACTATGGCTACACCTTC	CASSLARGSNYGYTF
.	.	TRBV9	TRBJ2-5	TGTGCCAGCAGCGCTTTAGCGGCTACGCAAGAGACCCAGTACTTC	CASSALAATQETQYF
.	.	TRBV19	TRBJ2-5	TGTGCCAGTAGTATAGCTTTTACAGGGCGTGAGACCCAGTACTTC	CASSIAFTGRETQYF
.	.	TRBV5-4	TRBJ2-3	TGTGCCAGCAGCTTGGAGATAGGGGTAGATACGCAGTATTTT	CASSLEIGVDTQYF
.	TRBD2	TRBV7-9	TRBJ2-1	TGTGCCAGCAGCCAGAGGACTAGCGGGAACAATGAGCAGTTCTTC	CASSQRTSGNNEQFF
.	.	TRBV29-1	TRBJ2-3	TGCAGCGTTTTAAGGCGACAGGCTACCTTACGTGGGAGCACAGATACGCAGTATTTT	CSVLRRQATLRGSTDTQYF
.	TRBD2	TRBV10-3	TRBJ2-1	TGTGCCATCAGGGAGACTAGCGGTGACAATGAGCAGTTCTTC	CAIRETSGDNEQFF
few	.	TRBV19	TRBJ1-6	TGTGCCAGTAGTTTCGGGTCCAATTCACCCCTCCACTTT	CASSFGSNSPLHF
few	.	TRBV15	TRBJ1-2	TGTGCCACCAGCAGAGATGGGAGCTATGGCTACACCTTC	CATSRDGSYGYTF
few	TRBD1	TRBV6-5	TRBJ1-1	TGTGCCAGCACCCTGAGACAGGGGGCAAACAGAGCTTTCTTT	CASTLRQGANRAFF
few	TRBD2	TRBV7-9	TRBJ2-3	TGTGCCAGCAGCTCTCAGACTAGCGGTACGCAGTATTTT	CASSSQTSGTQYF
.	.	TRBV29-1	TRBJ1-2	TGCAGCGGGGATGACAGGAGCTATGGCTACACCTTC	CSGDDRSYGYTF
.	.	TRBV19	TRBJ2-7	TGTGCCAGTACACAAAAAACAGGGAACTTTCGCTACGAGCAGTACTTC	CASTQKTGNFRYEQYF
.	TRBD1	TRBV12-3/TRBV12-4	TRBJ2-7	TGTGCCAGCAGTTTCACAGGGGCCGAGCAGTACTTC	CASSFTGAEQYF
.	TRBD1	TRBV5-1	TRBJ2-7	TGCGCCAGCAGCCGTCCGGGACAGAAATACGAGCAGTACTTC	CASSRPGQKYEQYF
.	TRBD1	TRBV5-1	TRBJ1-2	TGCGCCAGCAGCATACCTGGACAGGATGGCTACACCTTC	CASSIPGQDGYTF
.	TRBD1	TRBV12-3/TRBV12-4	TRBJ1-4	TGTGCCAGCAGTTTATGGGGACAGGAAAAACTGTTTTTT	CASSLWGQEKLFF
.	.	TRBV12-3/TRBV12-4	TRBJ1-1	TGTGCCAGCAGTTTGGGACATGAAGCTTTCTTT	CASSLGHEAFF
.	.	TRBV28	TRBJ1-2	TGTGCCAGCAGGAGACAGTCTAACTATGGCTACACCTTC	CASRRQSNYGYTF
.	TRBD1	TRBV7-9	TRBJ2-7	TGTGCCAGCAGCCCCGGGACAGACTACGAGCAGTACTTC	CASSPGTDYEQYF
.	TRBD1	TRBV11-2	TRBJ1-3	TGTGCCAGCAACACAAGGGACAGGGTGAACACCATATATTTT	CASNTRDRVNTIYF
.	.	TRBV12-3/TRBV12-4	TRBJ1-4	TGTGCCAGCGGGTGGACTTCCGGACCACTGTTTTTT	CASGWTSGPLFF
.	TRBD2	TRBV11-2	TRBJ2-1	TGTGCCAGCAACCCCGGGACTAGCGGGAGGGCATCCTACAATGAGCAGTTCTTC	CASNPGTSGRASYNEQFF